Presented here are 11 T cell receptor beta chains from one specimen sequenced in a study of quantifying T cell responses using KT2 cells. For the study at large: TCR alpha and beta constant-region primers primed reverse transcription of RNA.

The cDNA 3' end received a ligated oligonucleotide with a UMI. The first PCR ran approximately 4 cycles with an equimolar RC1.1 and RC1.2 beta primer mix. In TCRdb, the UMI-ligation and nested PCR reads were re-called with MiXCR into one record per CDR3 protein. The sample lists about 33,000 distinct CDR3 sequences, 10% occurring once. What was sequenced was PBMCs spiked with cells of the T cell clone KT2. All receptors derive from a human donor.

This clonotype was observed many times. The chain joins TRBV4-3 to TRBJ1-4, with 7 bases lining up with TRBD1. With 2 bases clipped from V and 4 bases from J, the junction kept 4 bases outside the gene matches. Germline V CDR1 and CDR2: LGHNA, YSLEER. The length of the CDR3 is 15 residues. The CDR3 protein is CASSQQTGLNEKLFF. In DNA form, the CDR3 reads TGCGCCAGCAGCCAACAGACAGGGCTTAATGAAAAACTGTTTTTT.

The chain uses TRBV9 and TRBJ1-5; D possibly corresponds to TRBD1 (5 bases). Germline assignment: CDR1 SGDLS and CDR2 YYNGEE. The V gene lost 3 bases and the J gene lost 5 bases, with 12 bases spanning the gap. CDR3 length equals 14 residues. The CDR3 sequence: CASSATGAYQPQHF. CDR3 DNA sequence: TGTGCCAGCAGCGCAACAGGCGCGTATCAGCCCCAGCATTTT.

Remarks on this clonotype: A much larger clone differs from this one at a single base, so this may be a read error. The rearrangement joins TRBV7-3 to TRBJ2-1; D call uncertain. Germline CDR1 reads SGHTA; CDR2 reads FQGTGA. This CDR3 is built from 13 residues. CDR3 in DNA: TGTGCCAGCATCTTAGACCGCTACAATGAGCAGTTCTTC. Amino acid sequence: CASILDRYNEQFF.

This clonotype has more than one count but fewer than ten. This chain connects TRBV7-9 to TRBJ2-6; 7 bases line up with TRBD1. The germline V gene encodes CDR1 SEHNR and CDR2 FQNEAQ (reference sequence). J lost 3 bases, V lost 5 bases, and 7 bases had no gene match. The CDR3 length is 16 residues. CDR3 loop: CASSLATGFGANVLTF. The CDR3 DNA reads as TGTGCCAGCAGCCTCGCGACAGGGTTTGGGGCCAACGTCCTGACTTTC.

This chain links TRBV12-3 or TRBV12-4 with TRBJ2-6; 11 bases align to TRBD1. After removal of 8 bases from V and 3 bases from J, the junction contained 9 bases not matched to a gene. The length of the CDR3 is 17 residues. The CDR3 DNA sequence: TGTGCCAGCGGACAGGGGGCGCGTGGGGGTGGGGCCAACGTCCTGACTTTC. Translated: CASGQGARGGGANVLTF.

This clonotype was seen a few times. This sequence joins TRBV20-1 and TRBJ2-2; 8 bases agree with TRBD2. The CDR3 runs to 14 residues. J was trimmed by 6 bases and V by 3 bases; bases with no gene match: 6. Germline assignment: CDR1 DFQATT and CDR2 SNEGSKA (reference sequence). CDR3 in amino acids: CSASPAGAPGELFF. CDR3 nucleotides: TGCAGTGCTAGTCCAGCGGGGGCACCCGGGGAGCTGTTTTTT.

This clonotype was counted only a few times. The chain uses TRBV7-9 and TRBJ1-1; 8 bases map to TRBD1. Trimming at V came to 4 bases and at J to 1 base, leaving 14 bases not matched to a gene. CDR3 size: 18 residues. Germline CDR1 is SEHNR and CDR2 is FQNEAQ (reference sequence). The DNA for the CDR3 is TGTGCCAGCAGCTCCCCCTATAGACAGGGGACGGGGAACACTGAAGCTTTCTTT. This gives the protein CASSSPYRQGTGNTEAFF.

This clonotype was recorded many times. The chain is built from TRBV15 and TRBJ2-1; the D gene is possibly TRBD2 (7 bases). The CDR3 runs to 18 residues. From germline, CDR1 is LNHNV and CDR2 YYDKDF (reference sequence). Trimming took 1 base from V and 4 from J, leaving 20 bases between them. CDR3 protein: CATSRVGGRAPKYNEQFF. CDR3 nucleotides: TGTGCCACCAGCAGAGTAGGGGGGAGGGCGCCAAAGTACAATGAGCAGTTCTTC.

This clonotype was observed a few times. The chain couples TRBV4-3 to TRBJ2-3, with 9 bases identical to TRBD1. Germline V CDR1 and CDR2: LGHNA, YSLEER. J lost 5 bases, V lost 4 bases, and 10 bases had no gene match. The CDR3 totals 16 residues. CDR3 region: CASSPSGTGNGDTQYF. CDR3 sequence (DNA): TGCGCCAGCAGCCCTTCCGGGACAGGGAATGGAGATACGCAGTATTTT.

This clonotype has at least ten counts. The chain combines TRBV6-2 or TRBV6-3 with TRBJ1-5; D ambiguous. This CDR3 has 15 amino acids. From germline, CDR1 is MNHEY and CDR2 SVGEGT. Trimming stripped 6 bases from V and 9 bases from J, with 21 bases between. The CDR3 region has the DNA TGTGCCAGCAGCCCTCAAAAGGGTCCGAGTTGGCCCCAGCATTTT. Translating gives CASSPQKGPSWPQHF.

The chain recombines TRBV15 with TRBJ2-2; D is undetermined. Germline V gives CDR1 LNHNV, CDR2 YYDKDF (reference sequence). V was clipped by 3 bases and J by 1 base, with 15 bases between them. There are 17 residues in the CDR3. The CDR3 bases are TGTGCCACCAGCAGGGGGAAGTTGGCTCTGAACACCGGGGAGCTGTTTTTT. Translation: CATSRGKLALNTGELFF.